This TCR beta chain was captured in a study of Ad26.COV2.S vaccination and SARS-CoV-2 variants. Overall study findings and caveats: An underestimation of total T cell responses may have resulted from the TCR breadth and depth analyses.

Remarks on this clone: Its antigen is not identified.

The repertoire was sequenced with immunoSEQ multiplex PCR; TCRdb's copy has only in-frame clones and lacks some. The sample lists 350,000 to 450,000 clones; 92% were seen once. Looked up from germline, CDR1 is SGHTA and CDR2 is FQGNSA. V lost 2 bases, J lost 5 bases, and 12 bases lay in between. The CDR3 is made up of 15 amino acids. The V gene is TRBV7-2, the J gene TRBJ2-2; D remains ambiguous. The TCR was taken from a human donor who had recovered from COVID-19. The sequencing used peripheral blood, collected after recovery from COVID-19. The CDR3 here is CASSLMASGTGELFF. The CDR3, as DNA: TGTGCCAGCAGCTTAATGGCTTCCGGGACCGGGGAGCTGTTTTTT.